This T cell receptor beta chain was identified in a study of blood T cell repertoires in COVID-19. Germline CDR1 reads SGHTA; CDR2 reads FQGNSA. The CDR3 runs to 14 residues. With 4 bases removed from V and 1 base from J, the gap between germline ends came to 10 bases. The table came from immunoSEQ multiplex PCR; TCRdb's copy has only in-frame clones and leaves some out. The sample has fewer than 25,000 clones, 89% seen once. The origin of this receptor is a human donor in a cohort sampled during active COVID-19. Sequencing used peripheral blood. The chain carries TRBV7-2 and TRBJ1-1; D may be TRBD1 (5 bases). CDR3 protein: CASSSSTGNTEAFF. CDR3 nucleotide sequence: TGTGCCAGCAGCTCGAGTACAGGGAACACTGAAGCTTTCTTT.